Shown below are 19 T cell receptor beta chains from a single sample sequenced in a study of human T cells and chemical hapten exposure. Each CDR3 protein is one row after TCRdb ran MiXCR on the RACE reads. Of about 69,000 distinct CDR3 sequences listed, 10% were seen once; the top ten hold about 6.9%. Time point of the sample: patch test 2, 6 weeks after DPC sensitization. The sample's treatment: therapeutic diphenylcyclopropenone sensitization with weekly scalp DPC. Here the sequenced sample was whole blood, taken in connection with sensitization to the hapten diphenylcyclopropenone (DPC). All receptors come from a woman aged 45-65 years with alopecia areata. Some clones in this sample may be carry-over from other donors' samples.

This clonotype was seen only a few times. V is TRBV19 and J is TRBJ2-1; no clear D gene. The germline V and J ends were trimmed by 3 bases and 6 bases, with 9 bases remaining between them. The V gene's germline CDR1 is LNHDA and CDR2 SQIVND (reference sequence). CDR3 length equals 13 residues. This CDR3 reads CASSMAMSNEQFF. CDR3 in DNA: TGTGCCAGTAGTATGGCTATGAGCAATGAGCAGTTCTTC.

This clonotype is deemed medium-sized. In DNA form, the CDR3 reads TGTGCCAGCAGCCCGGGACCGCAGAATGAGCAGTTCTTC. It codes for CASSPGPQNEQFF. The chain carries TRBV7-8 and TRBJ2-1; D tentatively fits TRBD1 or TRBD2 (5 bases each). Trimming removed 5 bases from V and 7 bases from J, with 12 bases in between. There are 13 residues in the CDR3. CDR1 is SGHVS, CDR2 FQNEAQ, per germline.

This clonotype has at least ten counts. The chain uses TRBV18 and TRBJ2-2; D gene ambiguous. Germline CDR1 and CDR2: KGHSH and LQKENI. The CDR3 sequence is 17 residues long. V gave up 0 bases and J gave up 0 bases, with 11 bases separating them. The CDR3 here is CASSPPSGLSNTGELFF. Written as DNA, the CDR3 is TGTGCCAGCTCACCACCTTCTGGGCTTTCGAACACCGGGGAGCTGTTTTTT.

Ten or more counts support this clonotype. The chain combines TRBV29-1 with TRBJ1-1; the D is unclear. CDR1 and CDR2 (germline): SQVTM, ANQGSEA. Trimming stripped 5 bases from V and 0 bases from J, with 4 bases between. The CDR3 covers 11 residues. CDR3 bases: TGCAGCGTTAGGATGAACACTGAAGCTTTCTTT. This sequence encodes CSVRMNTEAFF.

This clonotype was seen many times. J is TRBJ2-2 and V is TRBV12-3 or TRBV12-4, with 8 positions matching TRBD2. V shed 5 bases and J 4 bases; nucleotides not matched to a gene: 9. The CDR3 has 16 amino acids. The CDR3 reads CASSPVSSGSTGELFF. CDR3 nucleotide sequence: TGTGCCAGCAGTCCGGTATCTAGCGGGTCCACCGGGGAGCTGTTTTTT.

This clonotype was observed at least ten times. V usage is TRBV20-1 and J usage is TRBJ2-7; 8 nucleotides line up with TRBD2. Per germline, CDR1 DFQATT and CDR2 SNEGSKA (reference sequence). This CDR3 has 15 amino acids. The ends lost 3 bases at V and 7 bases at J; junction bases unmatched: 14. DNA of the CDR3: TGCAGTGCTAGTTACGCGGTTAGCGGGAAAGGAGAGCAGTACTTC. Its protein product is CSASYAVSGKGEQYF.

This clonotype appeared a few times. The chain has TRBV5-1 and TRBJ1-1; tentatively, D is TRBD1 (5 bases). Trimming shortened V by 4 bases and J by 3 bases, and 10 bases separated the two germline ends. Germline CDR1 reads SGHRS; CDR2 reads YFSETQ. The CDR3 is made up of 13 amino acids. CDR3 protein: CASSKGSDTEAFF. CDR3 DNA sequence: TGCGCCAGCAGCAAGGGGTCGGACACTGAAGCTTTCTTT.

At least ten counts were recorded for this clonotype. This chain connects TRBV6-5 to TRBJ2-7; TRBD2 matches 7 bases. The CDR3 has 14 residues. Germline CDR1 MNHEY, CDR2 SVGAGI. With V trimmed by 5 bases and J by 1 base, 5 bases remained unmatched. CDR3 nucleotide sequence: TGTGCCAGCAGTCAAGCGGGAATGTCCTACGAGCAGTACTTC. It is translated as CASSQAGMSYEQYF.

This clonotype was found many times. This chain links TRBV12-3 or TRBV12-4 with TRBJ1-1, with D possibly being TRBD1 (5 bases). The CDR3 runs to 13 residues. The V end lost 7 bases, the J end lost 4 bases, and 13 bases lay between the germline ends. The CDR3 loop reads CASTGTQLTEAFF. In nucleotides, the CDR3 is TGTGCCAGCACCGGGACCCAACTCACTGAAGCTTTCTTT.

This clonotype came up many times. The V call is TRBV29-1, the J call TRBJ1-1; no clear D gene. Trimming removed 4 bases from V and 2 bases from J, with 8 bases in between. The CDR3 sequence is 12 residues long. Per the germline V gene, CDR1 is SQVTM and CDR2 is ANQGSEA. CDR3 bases: TGCAGCGTTGTACGTCTTAACACTGAAGCTTTCTTT. The encoded protein is CSVVRLNTEAFF.

This clonotype was seen a handful of times. The chain is built from TRBV7-2 and TRBJ2-2, with TRBD2 identical over 7 bases. CDR1 and CDR2 from the germline V gene are SGHTA and FQGNSA. There are 15 residues in the CDR3. V was clipped by 3 bases and J by 6 bases; unmatched bases: 7. The DNA of the CDR3 is TGTGCCAGCAGCTTCAGCCGCGGGAGCCCCGGGGAGCTGTTTTTT. Translated: CASSFSRGSPGELFF.

This clonotype was seen at least ten times. The J gene is TRBJ2-1, the V gene TRBV7-3; possibly TRBD1 for D (6 bases). V was pared by 5 bases and J by 1 base, with 15 bases between. In germline, CDR1 is SGHTA, CDR2 FQGTGA. This CDR3 region has 16 residues. CDR3 DNA: TGTGCCAGCAGCACTACTCCGGGACAATCCTACAATGAGCAGTTCTTC. Protein sequence: CASSTTPGQSYNEQFF.

This clonotype has a count of ten or more. The V call is TRBV5-6, the J call TRBJ1-4; D gene uncertain. The CDR3 has 16 amino acids. The V gene's germline CDR1 is SGHDT and CDR2 YYEEEE. The V gene lost 0 bases and the J gene lost 0 bases, with 9 bases spanning the gap. The CDR3 loop is CASSLGPISTNEKLFF. The CDR3 DNA reads as TGTGCCAGCAGCTTGGGACCGATTTCAACTAATGAAAAACTGTTTTTT.

This clonotype occurred many times. The chain employs TRBV29-1 and TRBJ2-1; the match to TRBD2 covers 7 bases. This CDR3 region has 13 residues. Germline V gives CDR1 SQVTM, CDR2 ANQGSEA. After removal of 3 bases from V and 4 bases from J, the junction contained 3 bases not matched to a gene. The CDR3 region is CSVEGSGYNEQFF. CDR3 bases: TGCAGCGTTGAGGGTAGCGGGTACAATGAGCAGTTCTTC.

This clonotype was detected only a few times. The chain is built from TRBV7-9 and TRBJ1-2, with D hard to call. The germline V gene encodes CDR1 SEHNR and CDR2 FQNEAQ (reference sequence). The CDR3 runs 13 residues. Trimming took off 3 bases at V and 4 bases at J, with 9 bases between the two ends. CDR3 loop: CASSFQPGYGYTF. In DNA form, the CDR3 reads TGTGCCAGCAGCTTTCAACCCGGCTATGGCTACACCTTC.

There are many counts of this clonotype. The chain uses TRBV5-1 and TRBJ2-3; 9 bases match TRBD1. The CDR3 is 15 amino acids. J was trimmed by 5 bases and V by 4 bases; bases with no gene match: 8. The V gene's germline CDR1 is SGHRS and CDR2 YFSETQ. CDR3: CASSLPTGGIDTQYF. CDR3 DNA: TGCGCCAGCAGCCTGCCGACAGGGGGAATAGATACGCAGTATTTT.

There are many counts of this clonotype. The V call is TRBV12-3 or TRBV12-4, the J call TRBJ1-1, with D hard to call. The CDR3 totals 12 residues. Deletions cut 5 bases from V and 8 bases from J, with 12 bases between. CDR3 in amino acids: CASSPADGEAFF. The CDR3 DNA reads as TGTGCCAGCAGTCCTGCGGACGGAGAAGCTTTCTTT.

In its sample, this clonotype was seen many times. V and J are TRBV18 and TRBJ2-7; 10 nucleotides line up with TRBD2. From germline, CDR1 is KGHSH and CDR2 LQKENI. CDR3 length: 15 residues. V shed 3 bases and J 5 bases; nucleotides not matched to a gene: 7. CDR3 in DNA: TGTGCCAGCTCACCTATAGGGCTAGCGGGAGACGAGCAGTACTTC. Its protein is CASSPIGLAGDEQYF. Variable domain in full (rest from reference TRBV18 and TRBJ2-7): NAGVMQNPRHLVRRRGQEARLRCSPMKGHSHVYWYRQLPEEGLKFMVYLQKENIIDESGMPKERFSAEFPKEGPSILRIQQVVRGDSAAYFCASSPIGLAGDEQYFGPGTRLTVT.

This clonotype has just a few counts. This chain connects TRBV7-8 to TRBJ2-7; D is ambiguous. CDR3 size: 17 residues. CDR1 SGHVS and CDR2 FQNEAQ come from the germline V gene. Trimming took off 3 bases at V and 2 bases at J, with 20 bases between the two ends. CDR3 residues: CASSFVRDPGFAYEQYF. The CDR3 DNA reads TGTGCCAGCAGCTTCGTGCGAGACCCTGGTTTCGCCTACGAGCAGTACTTC.